This entry is about one T cell receptor beta chain. This sample stems from a study of blood T cell repertoires in COVID-19. About the study: Samples came from the United States, Italy and Spain, spanning acute and convalescent COVID-19. T cells, B-cell-depleted T cells, or PBMCs supplied cDNA or gDNA.

Study processing details: Cell counts per sample came from amplifying reference gene primers. Clones were read by immunoSEQ multiplex PCR, and TCRdb kept only the in-frame ones, dropping some. The V and J calls and clone size are taken from that table; D and trimming were inferred from the DNA. The table shows approximately 390,000 clones, with 90% occurring only once. CDR3 length: 12 residues. V dropped 2 bases and J dropped 5 bases, with 6 bases sitting between them. Germline CDR1 reads MDHEN; CDR2 reads SYDVKM. The V call is TRBV28, the J call TRBJ1-2; D remains ambiguous. The source material was peripheral blood. The sequence was collected from a man younger than 35 with active or convalescent COVID-19. The CDR3 DNA reads as TGTGCCAGCAGTTTAGACGGGTATGGCTACACCTTC. It translates to CASSLDGYGYTF.